This T cell receptor beta chain was identified during a study of T cell changes during pregnancy in multiple sclerosis. The data were produced by immunoSEQ multiplex PCR, yet TCRdb's version contains in-frame clones alone and is incomplete. Of about 52,000 clones listed, more than 80% were seen once; the top ten hold about 0.36%. The CDR3 length is 16 residues. The V gene's germline CDR1 is MGHRA and CDR2 YSYEKL. The V gene lost 1 base and the J gene lost 8 bases, with 17 bases spanning the gap. The sample consisted of CD4+ T cells from peripheral blood mononuclear cells, taken before pregnancy. The TCR sequence derives from a female donor with multiple sclerosis, enrolled in a pregnancy study. V is TRBV4-1 and J is TRBJ2-2; D is perhaps TRBD2 (6 bases). CDR3 nucleotide sequence: TGCGCCAGCAGCCAAGTTTTACGGGAGAGGTCGGGGGAGCTGTTTTTT. The encoded protein is CASSQVLRERSGELFF.